The text below deals with one TCR beta chain. Its antigen is not identified. The data originate from a study of monozygotic twins with inflammatory bowel disease. Points from the study as a whole: IBD-affected twins scored below their healthy co-twins in TCRbeta diversity (inverse Simpson). Relative clonotype sharing with others was diminished in IBD patients versus healthy twins, particularly with disease activity.

CDR3 size: 18 residues. Germline V lookup: CDR1 MGHRA, CDR2 YSYEKL. Per sample, reverse transcription was split into eight reactions. The template-switching step introduced UMIs that carried a 6-nucleotide sample barcode. No DNA is given; TCRdb re-called the 5' RACE reads and lists each CDR3 protein once. The sample has some 170,000 distinct CDR3 sequences. Sequencing was carried out using blood. This chain joins TRBV4-1 and TRBJ1-5; TCRdb reports TRBD1, a call that lacks DNA to check it against. This TCR was recovered from a human donor with ulcerative colitis or Crohn's disease, or a healthy co-twin of an affected twin (not recorded which). CDR3 loop: CASSQDTRPDRGNQPQHF.